The sequence of this T cell receptor beta chain was determined in a study of cytomegalovirus exposure and HLA in healthy donors. In the PCR, 60 Vbeta and 13 Jbeta primers were used. The protocol was immunoSEQ multiplex PCR, while the TCRdb copy is restricted to in-frame clones and leaves out a portion. The table includes some 150,000 clones, around 73% detected once. The count of this clone is one. Its antigen is not known. From germline, CDR1 is SGDLS and CDR2 YYNGEE. V lost 4 bases to trimming and J lost 4 bases; unmatched junction nucleotides: 7. The CDR3 runs to 17 residues. General study points: An Asian-associated ancestry cluster reportedly showed fewer N-insertions than the roughly 670-donor mean in a later analysis.

These donors counted as nominally healthy when sampled, but unrecorded immune exposures were likely. The sample consisted of PBMCs. This chain uses TRBV9 with TRBJ2-1, with 14 bases identical to TRBD2. This TCR was recovered from a female donor in good health and CMV-seronegative. This chain's CDR3 is CASSSRLAGGLYNEQFF. The CDR3 DNA follows: TGTGCCAGCAGCTCCCGACTAGCGGGGGGGCTTTACAATGAGCAGTTCTTC.